This passage covers 20 T cell receptor beta chains from one sample sequenced in a study of T cell responses to AZD1222 COVID-19 vaccine (dated by TCRdb to the early 2020s). The sample's time point label, decoded: baseline before first vaccination. The library was generated by the immunoSEQ multiplex PCR assay. The immuneACCESS repertoire file appears here via TCRdb, limited to in-frame rearrangements. These files lack a portion of the clones; in checked studies, under half of the deficit traces to unresolved V genes, and the cause of the others is not known. This sample lists fewer than 150,000 clones; 90% were detected once. The ten largest clones capture 3.4% of the sample. Material: peripheral blood, obtained on day 0 of AZD1222 vaccination. The receptors stem from an adult in good health.

The chain combines TRBV19 with TRBJ2-7; 12 bases match TRBD2. V was pared by 6 bases and J by 1 base, with 10 bases of the junction left unmatched. The CDR3 is 17 residues long. Germline V CDR1 and CDR2: LNHDA, SQIVND (reference sequence). CDR3 DNA sequence: TGTGCCAGTAGCCGCGCCACCCTAGCGGGAGGGTCCTACGAGCAGTACTTC. Its protein product is CASSRATLAGGSYEQYF.

The CDR3 DNA reads as TGTGCCAGCAGCGGACCGGGACAGGTCGTAGATGGCTACACCTTC. It translates to CASSGPGQVVDGYTF. This sequence joins TRBV11-3 and TRBJ1-2; 8 nucleotides line up with TRBD1. The CDR3 runs 15 residues. Germline assignment: CDR1 SGHNT and CDR2 YENEEA. The V and J ends lost 5 bases and 6 bases, in that order; junction bases with no gene match: 11.

V and J are TRBV2 and TRBJ1-5, with 8 bases identical to TRBD1. This CDR3 is built from 14 residues. In germline, CDR1 is SNHLY, CDR2 FYNNEI. Trimming cost V 6 bases and J 6 bases; bases outside gene matches: 7. Here the CDR3 reads CASSPQGGIQPQHF. CDR3 sequence (DNA): TGTGCCAGCAGCCCACAGGGGGGGATTCAGCCCCAGCATTTT. The entire variable domain, with the rest obtained from reference TRBV2 and TRBJ1-5, is as follows: EPEVTQTPSHQVTQMGQEVILRCVPISNHLYFYWYRQILGQKVEFLVSFYNNEISEKSEIFDDQFSVERPDGSNFTLKIRSTKLEDSAMYFCASSPQGGIQPQHFGDGTRLSIL.

The chain is built from TRBV5-1 and TRBJ2-3; possibly TRBD1 for D (6 bases). With 6 bases removed from V and 6 bases from J, the gap between germline ends came to 14 bases. CDR3 length: 13 amino acids. CDR1 and CDR2 (germline): SGHRS, YFSETQ. CDR3 amino acids: CASTQGNLDTQYF. The CDR3 DNA reads TGCGCCAGCACCCAGGGGAATCTGGATACGCAGTATTTT.

This clone was detected only once. The gene calls are TRBV5-1 and TRBJ1-1; D is unclear. Per the germline V gene, CDR1 is SGHRS and CDR2 is YFSETQ. The CDR3 is made up of 12 amino acids. With 4 bases removed from V and 4 bases from J, the gap between germline ends came to 8 bases. CDR3 sequence reads: CASSREGTEAFF. CDR3 coding DNA: TGCGCCAGCAGCCGCGAAGGCACTGAAGCTTTCTTT. Supplemented by reference TRBV5-1 and TRBJ1-1, the full variable domain reads KAGVTQTPRYLIKTRGQQVTLSCSPISGHRSVSWYQQTPGQGLQFLFEYFSETQRNKGNFPGRFSGRQFSNSRSEMNVSTLELGDSALYLCASSREGTEAFFGQGTRLTVV.

This clone occurred once. CDR3 DNA sequence: TGTGCCAGCAGCTTCACACTAGCGGGGACTTACACAGATACGCAGTATTTT. Residues: CASSFTLAGTYTDTQYF. This rearrangement joins TRBV11-2 to TRBJ2-3; 10 bases are shared with TRBD2. The V gene's germline CDR1 is SGHAT and CDR2 FQNNGV. This CDR3 is 17 amino acids long. V gave up 3 bases and J gave up 2 bases; unmatched junction bases: 8.

V usage is TRBV10-3 and J usage is TRBJ1-3; 9 positions match TRBD1. The germline V gene has CDR1 ENHRY and CDR2 SYGVKD. The CDR3 has 13 amino acids. Trimming at V came to 2 bases and at J to 7 bases, leaving 0 bases not matched to a gene. The CDR3 DNA is TGTGCCATCAGTGAGACAGGGGGCAACACCATATATTTT. It encodes CAISETGGNTIYF.

The chain uses TRBV7-2 and TRBJ2-1; D could derive from TRBD1 or TRBD2 (5 bases each). The ends were cut back, 3 bases at V and 9 bases at J, with 15 bases in the middle. Per germline, CDR1 SGHTA and CDR2 FQGNSA. There are 14 residues in the CDR3. CDR3 sequence reads: CASSLGVPQIEQFF. CDR3 in DNA: TGTGCCAGCAGCTTGGGGGTCCCACAGATTGAGCAGTTCTTC.

This sequence joins TRBV6-2 or TRBV6-3 and TRBJ2-1; 10 bases are shared with TRBD2. The junction had 7 bases not matched to a gene; V was cut back by 6 bases and J by 8 bases. Germline assignment: CDR1 MNHEY and CDR2 SVGEGT. The CDR3 runs to 14 residues. CDR3 in amino acids: CASSPSGGGDEQFF. In DNA, the CDR3 is TGTGCCAGCAGCCCTAGCGGGGGAGGGGATGAGCAGTTCTTC.

This clone is categorized as large (0.1 to 1%). The chain carries TRBV19 and TRBJ1-5; the match to TRBD1 covers 9 bases. The germline gives CDR1 LNHDA, CDR2 SQIVND (reference sequence). The CDR3 sequence is 15 residues long. Unmatched junction bases numbered 13, after V lost 7 bases and J lost 9 bases. Here the CDR3 reads CASTTTGGAGRPQHF. CDR3 nucleotides: TGTGCCAGTACTACAACAGGGGGCGCTGGTAGGCCCCAGCATTTT.

The chain joins TRBV20-1 to TRBJ2-5; D tentatively reads TRBD1 or TRBD2 (5 bases each). The ends were cut back, 7 bases at V and 5 bases at J, with 11 bases in the middle. The V gene's germline CDR1 is DFQATT and CDR2 SNEGSKA (reference sequence). The CDR3 contains 11 residues. The CDR3 coding sequence is TGCAGTGGGACGGGGCCGGAGACCCAGTACTTC. This translates into CSGTGPETQYF.

V and J are TRBV5-1 and TRBJ1-1, with D maybe TRBD1 (6 bases). Germline CDR1 reads SGHRS; CDR2 reads YFSETQ. V dropped 4 bases and J dropped 3 bases, with 19 bases sitting between them. The CDR3 consists of 16 residues. The CDR3 DNA follows: TGCGCCAGCAGCGCAGGACAGACAGGTCCCGACACTGAAGCTTTCTTT. Its translation is CASSAGQTGPDTEAFF.

The chain has TRBV9 and TRBJ2-5; D not certain. CDR1 and CDR2 (germline): SGDLS, YYNGEE. The ends were cut back, 3 bases at V and 3 bases at J, with 21 bases in the middle. This CDR3 contains 17 residues. The CDR3 region has the DNA TGTGCCAGCAGCGAGCCGCCTTCTGGACCGACAAAAGAGACCCAGTACTTC. It is translated as CASSEPPSGPTKETQYF.

The genes are TRBV7-9 and TRBJ2-1; 7 bases are a match to TRBD1. Losses at the gene ends were 4 bases for V and 3 bases for J; bases not matched to a gene: 6. There are 15 residues in the CDR3. Germline CDR1 SEHNR, CDR2 FQNEAQ (reference sequence). The CDR3 is CASSSGTENYNEQFF. The CDR3 DNA sequence: TGTGCCAGCAGCTCAGGGACAGAGAACTACAATGAGCAGTTCTTC.

On this clone: The same CDR3 arises from other DNA sequences in this sample as well. J is TRBJ2-7 and V is TRBV24-1; 10 bases fit TRBD2. J gave up 4 bases and V 9 bases, and 8 bases lay outside the gene matches. CDR1 is KGHDR and CDR2 is SFDVKD in the germline V gene. The CDR3 length is 14 residues. The CDR3 DNA reads as TGTGCCACCGCTGGAGCGGGAGGGGGGTACGAGCAGTACTTC. It yields the protein CATAGAGGGYEQYF.

The chain has TRBV24-1 and TRBJ2-1, with D perhaps TRBD2 (5 bases). V lost 1 base, J lost 5 bases, and 20 bases lay in between. This CDR3 comprises 18 residues. Germline V gene sequence: CDR1 KGHDR, CDR2 SFDVKD. CDR3 protein: CATSDFSGIPLSDNEQFF. The CDR3 DNA reads TGTGCCACCAGTGATTTTTCGGGGATTCCCTTAAGCGACAATGAGCAGTTCTTC.

This clone was recorded once. The V and J genes are TRBV27 and TRBJ2-7; D is uncertain. The CDR3 is 14 amino acids. CDR1 is MNHEY and CDR2 is SMNVEV in the germline V gene (reference sequence). The V end was cut by 3 bases, the J end by 1 base, with 10 bases between. This CDR3 is CASSFDRRSYEQYF. The CDR3 coding sequence is TGTGCCAGCAGTTTCGACCGGCGTTCCTACGAGCAGTACTTC.

The chain carries TRBV7-2 and TRBJ1-2; 7 bases agree with TRBD1. CDR1 is SGHTA, CDR2 FQGNSA, per germline. Trimming took 2 bases from V and 7 from J; bases not matched to a gene: 13. The CDR3 extends over 16 amino acids. The CDR3 nucleotides are TGTGCCAGCAGCTTATTGTCAGGGGGTCGAAGTAGTGGCTACACCTTC. Translation: CASSLLSGGRSSGYTF. The whole variable domain, filled in from reference TRBV7-2 and TRBJ1-2, reads GAGVSQSPSNKVTEKGKDVELRCDPISGHTALYWYRQSLGQGLEFLIYFQGNSAPDKSGLPSDRFSAERTGGSVSTLTIQRTQQEDSAVYLCASSLLSGGRSSGYTFGSGTRLTVV.

Here the CDR3 reads CASSGTALLSNQPQHF. The CDR3 bases are TGTGCCAGCAGCGGGACAGCGCTCCTTAGCAATCAGCCCCAGCATTTT. The V and J genes are TRBV6-2 or TRBV6-3 and TRBJ1-5; 7 bases are shared with TRBD1. Per the germline V gene, CDR1 is MNHEY and CDR2 is SVGEGT. CDR3 length: 16 amino acids. V lost 6 bases to trimming and J lost 0 bases; unmatched junction nucleotides: 8.

The CDR3 sequence: CASSLGVQETQYF. For the CDR3, the DNA is TGTGCCAGCTCACTCGGGGTCCAAGAGACCCAGTACTTC. This rearrangement joins TRBV9 to TRBJ2-5, with TRBD2 as a possible D gene (5 bases). V lost 7 bases and J 1 base, leaving 11 bases between the germline ends. CDR3 length: 13 amino acids. Germline assignment: CDR1 SGDLS and CDR2 YYNGEE.